The subject of this entry is one TCR beta chain. V was pared by 2 bases and J by 3 bases, with 8 bases between. The germline gives CDR1 SGHDT, CDR2 YYEEEE. The CDR3 extends over 14 amino acids. Produced via immunoSEQ multiplex PCR; TCRdb's table is partial and in-frame only. The table includes more than 250,000 clones, approximately 83% detected once. The participants were between about 18 and 90 years old and came from 24 US areas. Symptom resolution, clearance, or two negative PCRs marked the recovered donors of Cohort 3. The sample is drawn from a study of blood T cell repertoires in COVID-19. The chain has TRBV5-6 and TRBJ1-4, with D possibly TRBD1 on 6 matching bases. The sample consisted of PBMCs or T cells enriched from blood (not recorded which). The clonotype originates from a man aged 25-40 years who had recovered from COVID-19. CDR3 protein: CASSLTGPNEKLFF. The CDR3 DNA follows: TGTGCCAGCAGCTTAACAGGGCCTAATGAAAAACTGTTTTTT.